One sample yielded the 20 T cell receptor beta chains listed below, sequenced in a study of T cell responses to AZD1222 COVID-19 vaccine. Here immunoSEQ multiplex PCR was the method, and the copy in TCRdb shows in-frame clones only, minus some. Of roughly 100,000 clones listed, 87% are singletons. The sample here was peripheral blood, taken 28 days after the second AZD1222 dose. The receptors were gathered from an adult who received the AZD1222 COVID-19 vaccine.

The chain has TRBV24-1 and TRBJ2-1, with TRBD2 matching 11 bases. Germline-derived CDR1 and CDR2 are KGHDR and SFDVKD. The CDR3 covers 19 residues. With 3 bases clipped from V and 6 bases from J, the junction kept 15 bases outside the gene matches. CDR3 region: CATSDPGTSGARAGNEQFF. CDR3 sequence (DNA): TGTGCCACCAGTGATCCCGGGACTAGCGGAGCCCGAGCGGGCAATGAGCAGTTCTTC.

V and J are TRBV28 and TRBJ1-2, with 8 bases lining up with TRBD1. Per the germline V gene, CDR1 is MDHEN and CDR2 is SYDVKM. This CDR3 comprises 15 residues. V was clipped by 1 base and J by 2 bases; unmatched bases: 3. CDR3 coding DNA: TGTGCCAGCAGTTTATTGACAGGGGCCAACTATGGCTACACCTTC. Protein product: CASSLLTGANYGYTF.

The genes are TRBV7-3 and TRBJ2-1; tentatively, D is TRBD1 (5 bases). Per the germline V gene, CDR1 is SGHTA and CDR2 is FQGTGA. Trimming removed 5 bases from V and 3 bases from J, with 17 bases in between. The CDR3 sequence is 16 residues long. CDR3 bases: TGTGCCAGCAGCACCTCAGGGTTTATTGACTACAATGAGCAGTTCTTC. Amino acids: CASSTSGFIDYNEQFF.

This chain uses TRBV5-1 with TRBJ2-7; D unresolved. This CDR3 spans 12 amino acids. The V and J ends lost 2 bases and 5 bases respectively, with 8 bases between them. CDR1 SGHRS and CDR2 YFSETQ come from the germline V gene. This CDR3 reads CASSLNNHEQYF. DNA of the CDR3: TGCGCCAGCAGCTTAAATAACCACGAGCAGTACTTC.

This rearrangement joins TRBV5-4 to TRBJ2-1, with D perhaps given as TRBD1 or TRBD2 (5 bases each). Germline V gives CDR1 SGHNT, CDR2 YYREEE (reference sequence). This CDR3 has 13 amino acids. Trimming cost V 5 bases and J 12 bases, with 18 bases left between them. The CDR3 DNA sequence: TGTGCCAGCAGTTCTCAGGGACCCCGAGCGCAGTTCTTC. This gives the protein CASSSQGPRAQFF.

This sequence joins TRBV5-6 and TRBJ1-1, with 8 nucleotides matching TRBD1. Germline loops: CDR1 SGHDT, CDR2 YYEEEE. The CDR3 runs 12 residues. V dropped 0 bases and J dropped 10; count of bases not matched to a gene: 2. The CDR3 DNA follows: TGTGCCAGCAGCTTGGGCAGGGGGCGAGCTTTCTTT. Its translation is CASSLGRGRAFF.

The V and J genes are TRBV30 and TRBJ2-1; TRBD2 aligns across 8 bases. This CDR3 is 13 amino acids long. The V segment lost 8 bases and the J segment 7 bases; nucleotides outside the gene matches: 10. The germline V gene has CDR1 GTSNPN and CDR2 SVGIG (reference sequence). The CDR3 region is CALTSGGGNEQFF. In DNA form, the CDR3 reads TGTGCCCTTACTAGCGGAGGGGGGAATGAGCAGTTCTTC. Full variable domain (outside the CDR3, taken from reference TRBV30 and TRBJ2-1): SQTIHQWPATLVQPVGSPLSLECTVEGTSNPNLYWYRQAAGRGLQLLFYSVGIGQISSEVPQNLSASRPQDRQFILSSKKLLLSDSGFYLCALTSGGGNEQFFGPGTRLTVL.

The V gene is TRBV19, the J gene TRBJ2-1; 7 positions agree with TRBD2. The CDR3 covers 13 residues. Germline CDR1 reads LNHDA; CDR2 reads SQIVND (reference sequence). Trimming cost V 8 bases and J 3 bases; bases outside gene matches: 4. This CDR3 is CASGGLDYNEQFF. DNA of the CDR3: TGTGCCAGTGGAGGACTAGACTACAATGAGCAGTTCTTC.

The chain joins TRBV28 to TRBJ1-4; 9 positions agree with TRBD1. The CDR3 contains 18 residues. With V trimmed by 6 bases and J by 0 bases, 11 bases remained unmatched. Germline V CDR1 and CDR2: MDHEN, SYDVKM. CDR3 loop: CASSPGQGTYATNEKLFF. The CDR3 DNA is TGTGCCAGCAGCCCGGGACAGGGAACCTACGCAACTAATGAAAAACTGTTTTTT. The variable domain in full, completed from reference TRBV28 and TRBJ1-4, reads DVKVTQSSRYLVKRTGEKVFLECVQDMDHENMFWYRQDPGLGLRLIYFSYDVKMKEKGDIPEGYSVSREKKERFSLILESASTNQTSMYLCASSPGQGTYATNEKLFFGSGTQLSVL.

This clone appeared a few times. J is TRBJ2-1 and V is TRBV29-1; no firm D call. With 1 base removed from V and 6 bases from J, the gap between germline ends came to 10 bases. Germline V CDR1 and CDR2: SQVTM, ANQGSEA. This CDR3 region has 13 residues. CDR3 region: CSVEAWTTNEQFF. The DNA of the CDR3 is TGCAGCGTTGAAGCATGGACCACCAATGAGCAGTTCTTC.

The chain has TRBV2 and TRBJ1-2; a weak D match, TRBD1 (6 bases). Trimming stripped 6 bases from V and 6 bases from J, with 11 bases between. CDR3 size: 12 residues. Germline CDR1 and CDR2: SNHLY and FYNNEI. The CDR3 loop reads CASREDSDGYTF. The CDR3 bases are TGTGCCAGCAGGGAGGACAGTGATGGCTACACCTTC.

The CDR3 DNA follows: TGTGCCAGCAGTCGAGCGAGCTCCTACAATGAGCAGTTCTTC. The encoded protein is CASSRASSYNEQFF. The rearrangement joins TRBV11-1 to TRBJ2-1; D is unclear. The V end lost 6 bases, the J end lost 0 bases, and 9 bases lay between the germline ends. This CDR3 is built from 14 residues. Germline CDR1 SGHAT, CDR2 FQDESV (reference sequence). Together with reference TRBV11-1 and TRBJ2-1, the CDR3 gives the full variable domain: EAEVAQSPRYKITEKSQAVAFWCDPISGHATLYWYRQILGQGPELLVQFQDESVVDDSQLPKDRFSAERLKGVDSTLKIQPAELGDSAMYLCASSRASSYNEQFFGPGTRLTVL.

This clone was recorded a few times. V gene TRBV18 combines with J gene TRBJ2-7; possibly TRBD2 for D (5 bases). The CDR3 runs 16 residues. V dropped 0 bases and J dropped 1 base, with 13 bases sitting between them. Germline V gene sequence: CDR1 KGHSH, CDR2 LQKENI. The CDR3 spells CASSPPHTGSSYEQYF. The CDR3 DNA is TGTGCCAGCTCACCACCCCATACGGGATCATCCTACGAGCAGTACTTC.

CDR3 region: CAWSVGRVDQPQHF. CDR3 DNA: TGTGCCTGGAGTGTTGGCAGGGTAGACCAGCCCCAGCATTTT. The gene calls are TRBV30 and TRBJ1-5; the D gene is possibly TRBD1 (5 bases). V dropped 0 bases and J dropped 7 bases, with 13 bases sitting between them. The germline CDR1 and CDR2 sequences are GTSNPN and SVGIG (reference sequence). The CDR3 covers 14 residues.

V is TRBV6-2 or TRBV6-3 and J is TRBJ1-5; 9 bases agree with TRBD1. CDR3 length: 15 amino acids. Per germline, CDR1 MNHEY and CDR2 SVGEGT. With 3 bases clipped from V and 5 bases from J, the junction kept 5 bases outside the gene matches. Here the CDR3 reads CASSYTGGAYQPQHF. Written as DNA, the CDR3 is TGTGCCAGCAGTTATACAGGGGGCGCGTATCAGCCCCAGCATTTT.

This clone was detected only a few times. V is TRBV28 and J is TRBJ1-1; weak D call: TRBD1 (5 bases). V was pared by 4 bases and J by 0 bases, with 15 bases between. Germline V gene lookup returns CDR1 MDHEN and CDR2 SYDVKM. The CDR3 covers 16 residues. CDR3 nucleotide sequence: TGTGCCAGCAGTTACGAATACCTGACAGTGAACACTGAAGCTTTCTTT. As protein: CASSYEYLTVNTEAFF. Together with reference TRBV28 and TRBJ1-1, the CDR3 gives the full variable domain: DVKVTQSSRYLVKRTGEKVFLECVQDMDHENMFWYRQDPGLGLRLIYFSYDVKMKEKGDIPEGYSVSREKKERFSLILESASTNQTSMYLCASSYEYLTVNTEAFFGQGTRLTVV.

In this sample, this clone turned up a few times. This chain uses TRBV10-3 with TRBJ2-1; TRBD1 aligns across 9 bases. With 4 bases clipped from V and 6 bases from J, the junction kept 7 bases outside the gene matches. The CDR3 is 15 amino acids. From germline, CDR1 is ENHRY and CDR2 SYGVKD. In DNA, the CDR3 is TGTGCCATCAGTGGGGGGACAGGGAGGGGCAATGAGCAGTTCTTC. Translation gives CAISGGTGRGNEQFF.

J is TRBJ1-2 and V is TRBV6-5; 7 bases fit TRBD1. V dropped 6 bases and J dropped 4; count of bases not matched to a gene: 8. The CDR3 contains 14 residues. The germline V gene has CDR1 MNHEY and CDR2 SVGAGI. The CDR3: CASRQTGKGYGYTF. The CDR3 DNA is TGTGCCAGCAGGCAGACAGGGAAGGGCTATGGCTACACCTTC.

The CDR3 is CASIRQGGMNTEAFF. In DNA form, the CDR3 reads TGTGCCAGCATCCGACAGGGGGGTATGAACACTGAAGCTTTCTTT. The V call is TRBV27, the J call TRBJ1-1; TRBD1 agrees at 9 bases. The germline V gene encodes CDR1 MNHEY and CDR2 SMNVEV (reference sequence). The V gene end was trimmed by 7 bases and the J gene end by 0 bases; junction bases not matched to a gene: 6. This CDR3 contains 15 residues.

V and J are TRBV6-2 or TRBV6-3 and TRBJ2-4; D not certain. The CDR3 totals 16 residues. V shed 5 bases and J shed 0 bases, with 14 bases lying between them. In germline, CDR1 is MNHEY, CDR2 SVGEGT. The CDR3 nucleotides read TGTGCCAGCAGTCTCGCCGGCGGTCTAGCCAAAAACATTCAGTACTTC. The encoded protein is CASSLAGGLAKNIQYF.